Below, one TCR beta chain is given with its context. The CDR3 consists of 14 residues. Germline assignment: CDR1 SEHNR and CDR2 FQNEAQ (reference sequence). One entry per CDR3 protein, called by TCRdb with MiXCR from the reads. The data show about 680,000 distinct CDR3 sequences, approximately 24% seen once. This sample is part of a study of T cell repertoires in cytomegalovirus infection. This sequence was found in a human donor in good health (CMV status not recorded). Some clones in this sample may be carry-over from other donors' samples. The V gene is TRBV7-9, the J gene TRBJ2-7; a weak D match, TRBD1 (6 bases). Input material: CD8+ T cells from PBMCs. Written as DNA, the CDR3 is TGTGCTATCCGAGCGGACAGCAATACCTACGAGCAGTACTTC. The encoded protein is CAIRADSNTYEQYF.